The present T cell receptor (beta chain) was sequenced within a study of vaccination and CD4 T cells after COVID-19. Treatment indicated: roughly 11-day PBMC culture with coronavirus spike peptide pools or control peptides (ViraFEST assay). The CDR3 has 13 residues. Trimming pared 5 bases from V and 3 bases from J, leaving 11 bases between. Germline values: CDR1 SGHRS, CDR2 YFSETQ. The Oncomine TCR Beta short-read assay was applied to DNA of cultured CD4+ T cells. Genomic DNA was extracted from cultured CD4+ T cells. TCRdb reanalysed the PCR reads using MiXCR and keeps one entry per CDR3 protein. The data hold several thousand distinct CDR3 sequences, with around two thirds observed a single time. As to this clonotype: The antigen remains unidentified.

J is TRBJ1-2 and V is TRBV5-1, with a weak D call TRBD1 (5 bases). The sample comprised CD4+ T cells from blood, cultured in vitro. This receptor was obtained from a human donor who had recovered from COVID-19. The CDR3 DNA reads as TGCGCCAGCAGACAGGCGGGGGACTATGGCTACACCTTC. This translates into CASRQAGDYGYTF. The full variable domain, its missing parts supplied by reference TRBV5-1 and TRBJ1-2, is KAGVTQTPRYLIKTRGQQVTLSCSPISGHRSVSWYQQTPGQGLQFLFEYFSETQRNKGNFPGRFSGRQFSNSRSEMNVSTLELGDSALYLCASRQAGDYGYTFGSGTRLTVV.